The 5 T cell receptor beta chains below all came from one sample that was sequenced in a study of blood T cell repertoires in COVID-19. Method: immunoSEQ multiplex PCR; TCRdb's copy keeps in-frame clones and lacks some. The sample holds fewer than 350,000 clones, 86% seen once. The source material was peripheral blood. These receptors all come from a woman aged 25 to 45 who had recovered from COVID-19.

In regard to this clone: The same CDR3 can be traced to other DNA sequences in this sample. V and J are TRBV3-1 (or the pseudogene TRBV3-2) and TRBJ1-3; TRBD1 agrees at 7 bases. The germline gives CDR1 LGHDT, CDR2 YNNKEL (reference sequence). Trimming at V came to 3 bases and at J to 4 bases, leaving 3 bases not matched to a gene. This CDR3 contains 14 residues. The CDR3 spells CASSHRGPGNTIYF. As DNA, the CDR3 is TGTGCCAGCAGCCATAGGGGGCCGGGAAACACCATATATTTT.

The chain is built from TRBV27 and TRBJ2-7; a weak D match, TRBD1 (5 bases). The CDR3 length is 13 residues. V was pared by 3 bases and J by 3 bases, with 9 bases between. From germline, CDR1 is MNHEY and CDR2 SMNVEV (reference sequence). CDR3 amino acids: CASSLQGNYEQYF. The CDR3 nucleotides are TGTGCCAGCAGTTTGCAGGGAAACTACGAGCAGTACTTC.

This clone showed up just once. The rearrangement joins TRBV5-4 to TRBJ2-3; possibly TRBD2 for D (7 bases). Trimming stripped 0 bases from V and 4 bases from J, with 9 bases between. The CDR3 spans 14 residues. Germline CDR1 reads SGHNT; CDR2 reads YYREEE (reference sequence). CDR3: CASSLEGGSDTQYF. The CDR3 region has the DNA TGTGCCAGCAGCTTGGAGGGGGGGTCAGATACGCAGTATTTT.

CDR3 sequence reads: CATTTSGSRGGETQYF. CDR3 in DNA: TGTGCCACCACGACTAGCGGGAGTCGCGGCGGGGAGACCCAGTACTTC. The V gene is TRBV15, the J gene TRBJ2-5; 12 positions agree with TRBD2. The CDR3 totals 16 residues. Germline V gene data show CDR1 as LNHNV and CDR2 as YYDKDF (reference sequence). V lost 7 bases and J lost 5; bases outside the gene matches: 11. The variable domain in full, with the rest retrieved from reference TRBV15 and TRBJ2-5, is DAMVIQNPRYQVTQFGKPVTLSCSQTLNHNVMYWYQQKSSQAPKLLFHYYDKDFNNEADTPDNFQSRRPNTSFCFLDIRSPGLGDTAMYLCATTTSGSRGGETQYFGPGTRLLVL.

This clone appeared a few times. CDR3 in DNA: TGTGCCAGCAGTTATGGCCCAGGGGAAGCCTACGAGCAGTACTTC. This encodes CASSYGPGEAYEQYF. The genes are TRBV6-5 and TRBJ2-7; perhaps TRBD1 as D (6 bases). Germline values: CDR1 MNHEY, CDR2 SVGAGI. The CDR3 is 15 residues long. Trimming stripped 3 bases from V and 2 bases from J, with 14 bases between.